This T cell receptor (beta chain) was retrieved from a study of cytomegalovirus exposure and HLA in healthy donors. Researchers ran the PCR with 60 Vbeta and 13 Jbeta primers. Using immunoSEQ multiplex PCR, the repertoire was profiled, and TCRdb retains in-frame clones only, with some absent. The repertoire holds roughly 180,000 clones, with about 80% as singletons. The length of the CDR3 is 17 residues. J lost 3 bases, V lost 3 bases, and 9 bases had no gene match. CDR1 is LNHDA and CDR2 is SQIVND in the germline V gene (reference sequence). The study's findings and limits: A later analysis revealed that TCR association rates differed between HLA loci, peaking at DRB1 and bottoming out at HLA-C. It was likely that a cluster of highly shared sequence variants was a sequencing artifact.

Remarks on this clone: Its antigen is unknown.

Healthy bone marrow donors made up the cohort. Nominally healthy donors provided the samples, though records likely missed some immune exposures. J is TRBJ1-5 and V is TRBV19; TRBD1 matches at 9 bases. The specimen sequenced was PBMCs. The sequence derives from a man aged 25 to 40 in good health and CMV-seronegative. The CDR3 region is CASSMRPGQGFNQPQHF. CDR3 in DNA: TGTGCCAGTAGTATGCGGCCGGGACAGGGTTTCAATCAGCCCCAGCATTTT.